This T cell receptor (beta chain) was obtained from a study of long-term antiretroviral therapy in people with HIV. The authors ran the immunoSEQ assay, v3.0, at survey level. Generated by immunoSEQ multiplex PCR, the TCRdb table keeps only in-frame clones and is missing some. The sample has about 39,000 clones; roughly 90% are singletons. The CDR3 runs to 14 residues. The V and J ends lost 6 bases and 3 bases, in that order; junction bases with no gene match: 6. Germline CDR1 is SGHAT and CDR2 is FQNNGV. The chain links TRBV11-2 to TRBJ2-3; 7 bases fit TRBD1. The material was unsorted PBMCs, obtained 1.2 years after starting antiretroviral therapy. This TCR was sampled from a woman between 45 and 60 years old with HIV. CDR3 sequence reads: CASRPTGATDTQYF. DNA for the CDR3: TGTGCCAGCAGACCAACAGGGGCAACAGATACGCAGTATTTT.